This T cell receptor beta chain was sequenced for a study of OX40 agonist ivuxolimab in advanced cancers. Note on this clone: Its antigen is undetermined.

Generated by immunoSEQ multiplex PCR, the TCRdb table keeps only in-frame clones and is missing some. The sample comprises more than 100,000 clones, roughly 91% of which are singletons, and approximately 1% rests with the top ten. The V segment lost 1 base and the J segment 7 bases; nucleotides outside the gene matches: 9. The CDR3 totals 17 residues. Germline assignment: CDR1 LGHNA and CDR2 YSLEER. Whole-study findings and limits: Determination of antigen specificity was not performed for the expanded peripheral T cells. CD8+ T cells were the subset that, on average, had more expanded clones than CD4+.

The chain couples TRBV4-3 to TRBJ1-4; 10 bases align to TRBD1. The clonotype comes from an adult with an advanced solid tumor such as melanoma, head and neck, liver or kidney cancer. The material was CD4+ or CD8+ T cells sorted from blood, obtained in a trial of the OX40 agonist ivuxolimab. The CDR3 is CASSQGGQGPLREKLFF. The CDR3 DNA reads as TGCGCCAGCAGCCAAGGGGGACAGGGGCCTCTACGTGAAAAACTGTTTTTT.